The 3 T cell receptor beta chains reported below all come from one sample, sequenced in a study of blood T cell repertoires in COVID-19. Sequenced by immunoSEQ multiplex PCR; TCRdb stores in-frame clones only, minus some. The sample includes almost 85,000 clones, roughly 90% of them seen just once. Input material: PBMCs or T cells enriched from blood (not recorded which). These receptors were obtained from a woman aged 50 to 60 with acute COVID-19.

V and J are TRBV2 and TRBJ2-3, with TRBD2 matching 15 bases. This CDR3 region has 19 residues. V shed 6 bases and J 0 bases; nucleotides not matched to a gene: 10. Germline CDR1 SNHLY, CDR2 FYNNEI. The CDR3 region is CASRRPSGTSGRSTDTQYF. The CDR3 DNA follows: TGTGCCAGCAGACGACCCTCGGGGACTAGCGGGAGGAGCACAGATACGCAGTATTTT.

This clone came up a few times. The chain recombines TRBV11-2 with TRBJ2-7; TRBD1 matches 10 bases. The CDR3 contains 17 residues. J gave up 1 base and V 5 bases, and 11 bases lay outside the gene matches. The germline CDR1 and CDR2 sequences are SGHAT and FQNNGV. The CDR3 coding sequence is TGTGCCAGCAGCCCCCTTAATAGACAGGGGGCTTCCTACGAGCAGTACTTC. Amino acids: CASSPLNRQGASYEQYF.

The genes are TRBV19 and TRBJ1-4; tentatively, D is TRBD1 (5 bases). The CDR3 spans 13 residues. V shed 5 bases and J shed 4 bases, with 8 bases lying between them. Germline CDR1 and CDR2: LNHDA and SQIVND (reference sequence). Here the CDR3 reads CASSRQYNEKLFF. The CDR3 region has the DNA TGTGCCAGTAGTCGACAGTATAATGAAAAACTGTTTTTT.